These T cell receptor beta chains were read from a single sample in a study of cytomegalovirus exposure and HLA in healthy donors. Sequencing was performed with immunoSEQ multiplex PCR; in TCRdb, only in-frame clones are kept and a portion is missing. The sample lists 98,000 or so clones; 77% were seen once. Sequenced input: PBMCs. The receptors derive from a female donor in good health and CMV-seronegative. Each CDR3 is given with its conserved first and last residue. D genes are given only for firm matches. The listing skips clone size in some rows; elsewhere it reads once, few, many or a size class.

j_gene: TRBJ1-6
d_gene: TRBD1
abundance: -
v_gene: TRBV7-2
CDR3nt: TGTGCCAGCAGCTGGTTCAGGGGGTATTCACCCCTCCACTTT
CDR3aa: CASSWFRGYSPLHF

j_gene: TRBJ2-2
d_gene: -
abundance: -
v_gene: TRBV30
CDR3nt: TGTGCCTGGAGGACGCGGGTTAGGGCCGGGGAGCTGTTTTTT
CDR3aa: CAWRTRVRAGELFF

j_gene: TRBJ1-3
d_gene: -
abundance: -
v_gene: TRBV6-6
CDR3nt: TGTGCCAGCAGTTACTCTGCCAGGATCCCTGGAAACACCATATATTTT
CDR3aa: CASSYSARIPGNTIYF

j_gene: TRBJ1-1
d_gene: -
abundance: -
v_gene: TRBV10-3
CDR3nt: TGTGCCATCAGTGGGGGGGGTCCAGCTTTCTTT
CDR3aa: CAISGGGPAFF

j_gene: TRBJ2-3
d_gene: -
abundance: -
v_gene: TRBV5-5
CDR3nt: TGTGCCAGCAGCCGCGGCACAGGAAGCACAGATACGCAGTATTTT
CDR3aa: CASSRGTGSTDTQYF

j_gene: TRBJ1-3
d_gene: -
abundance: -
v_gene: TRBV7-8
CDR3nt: TGTGCCAGCAGCTTAGGGGCAGATACTGGAAACACCATATATTTT
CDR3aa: CASSLGADTGNTIYF

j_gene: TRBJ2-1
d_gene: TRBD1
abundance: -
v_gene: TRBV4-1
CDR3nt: TGCGCCAGCAGCCAAACAGGGGGAGATGAGCAGTTCTTC
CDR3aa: CASSQTGGDEQFF

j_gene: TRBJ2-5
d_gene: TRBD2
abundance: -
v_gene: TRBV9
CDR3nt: TGTGCCAGCAGCGTAGGGGGGGGGAGTGAGACCCAGTACTTC
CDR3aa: CASSVGGGSETQYF

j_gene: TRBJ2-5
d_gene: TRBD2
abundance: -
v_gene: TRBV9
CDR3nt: TGTGCCAGCAGCGTGGGGACTAGCGGGTTACAAGAGACCCAGTACTTC
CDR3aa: CASSVGTSGLQETQYF

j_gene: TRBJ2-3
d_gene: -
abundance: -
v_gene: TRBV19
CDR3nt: TGTGCCAGTAGTCCTACCTCAGATACGCAGTATTTT
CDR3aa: CASSPTSDTQYF

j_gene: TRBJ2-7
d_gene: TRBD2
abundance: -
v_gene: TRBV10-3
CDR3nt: TGTGCCATCAGTGAGGCTAGCGGGAGTGGCAACGAGCAGTACTTC
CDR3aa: CAISEASGSGNEQYF

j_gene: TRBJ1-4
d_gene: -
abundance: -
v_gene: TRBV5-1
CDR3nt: TGCGCCAGCAGCTCCCGGGACTCTGCAACTAATGAAAAACTGTTTTTT
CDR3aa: CASSSRDSATNEKLFF

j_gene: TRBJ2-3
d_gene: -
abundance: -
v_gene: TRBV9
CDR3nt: TGTGCCAGCACTGGTATGGGGCGACCCGCGGATACGCAGTATTTT
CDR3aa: CASTGMGRPADTQYF

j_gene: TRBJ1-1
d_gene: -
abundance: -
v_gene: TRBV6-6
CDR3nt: TGTGCCAGCAGAAACAATGGGGCCGTCGAAGCTTTCTTT
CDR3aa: CASRNNGAVEAFF

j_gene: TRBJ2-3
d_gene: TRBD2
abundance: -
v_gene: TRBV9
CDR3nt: TGTGCCAGCTTACGAGGACTAGCGGGGAGGGTCGATACGCAGTATTTT
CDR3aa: CASLRGLAGRVDTQYF

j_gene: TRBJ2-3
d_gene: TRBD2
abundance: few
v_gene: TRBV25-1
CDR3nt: TGTGCCAGCAGTGACCCCCCCGGCGGGGGAGGCACAGATACGCAGTATTTT
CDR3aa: CASSDPPGGGGTDTQYF

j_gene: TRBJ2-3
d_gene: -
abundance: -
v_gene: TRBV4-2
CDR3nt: TGTGCCAGCAGCACCGAGGGCAGGGGATTCACAGATACGCAGTATTTT
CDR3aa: CASSTEGRGFTDTQYF

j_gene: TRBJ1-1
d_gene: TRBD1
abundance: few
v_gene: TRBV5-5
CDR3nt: TGTGCCAGCAGCTTGGTTTTTCAGTCAGCAGGGGGCACTGAAGCTTTCTTT
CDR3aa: CASSLVFQSAGGTEAFF

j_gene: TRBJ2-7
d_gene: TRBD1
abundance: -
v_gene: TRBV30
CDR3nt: TGTGCCTGGAGTGTACGAGACAGGGCTATTTACGAGCAGTACTTC
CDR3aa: CAWSVRDRAIYEQYF

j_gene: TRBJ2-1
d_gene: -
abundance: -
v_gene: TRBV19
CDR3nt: TGTGCCAGTAGTATAGCTGGGAGGCCCCAGGTCAATGAGCAGTTCTTC
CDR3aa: CASSIAGRPQVNEQFF